The clone carrying this T cell receptor beta chain has only a few counts. The data belong to a study of Graves' ophthalmopathy and Graves' hyperthyroidism. Lactation, pregnancy, uncontrolled infections and other autoimmune diseases were all grounds for excluding patients. The authors amplified TCR beta CDR3 regions from RNA transcripts. RT-PCR with HTBI primers came first, then second-round multiplex PCR. TCRdb processed the multiplex PCR reads anew with MiXCR; each CDR3 protein has one entry. The sample carries hundreds of thousands of distinct CDR3 sequences, about 20% recorded once. Sequencing was carried out using peripheral blood. This TCR was sampled from a woman aged 18 to 35 with stable Graves' hyperthyroidism. Some clones in this sample may be carry-over from other donors' samples.

The CDR3 coding sequence is TGTGCCAGCAGCCATCGGGGGGGCGTCACTGAAGCTTTCTTT. Protein product: CASSHRGGVTEAFF. The chain is built from TRBV13 and TRBJ1-1, with a possible D match to TRBD1 (6 bases). V was pared by 5 bases and J by 4 bases, with 14 bases between. The CDR3 consists of 14 residues. Germline V gene lookup returns CDR1 PRHDT and CDR2 FYEKMQ (reference sequence). Full variable domain (outside the CDR3, taken from reference TRBV13 and TRBJ1-1): AAGVIQSPRHLIKEKRETATLKCYPIPRHDTVYWYQQGPGQDPQFLISFYEKMQSDKGSIPDRFSAQQFSDYHSELNMSSLELGDSALYFCASSHRGGVTEAFFGQGTRLTVV.